These T cell receptor beta chains were read from a single sample in a study of shared clonotypes between healthy human individuals. Measured with immunoSEQ multiplex PCR; TCRdb has only the in-frame clones, and not every one. The sample has about 2.4 million clones; around nine tenths are singletons. Input material: naive CD4+ T cells sorted from blood. These receptors were obtained from a man aged 18 to 29 in good health. The conserved cysteine and the conserved F or W are not part of the CDR3 here.

>TRBV19
ASSQGQKVSGANVLT
>TRBV5-4
ASSLGGLSGNTIY
>TRBV20-1
SARDGYEQY
>TRBV6-5
ASSYSYRDQPQH
>TRBV30
AWAGGGAGANVLT
>TRBV10-2
ASLGGNTIY
>TRBV7-2
ASSERGLAGRGSEQY
>TRBV10-3
AISASTGELF
>TRBV6-5
ASRGTSEN
>TRBV19
ASSKNWLYT
>TRBV15
ATSSGTRDSPLH
>TRBV30
AWSGQGREAF
>TRBV18
ASSLGTINEQF
>TRBV19
ASSRGRWETQY
>TRBV21-1
ASSKERWGKNIQY
>TRBV4-2
ASSQVGATNEKLF
>TRBV5-8
ASSLEGGVYEQY
>TRBV6-5
ASSYSGTSVYEQY
>TRBV10-3
AISEQFGYGYT
>TRBV7-6
ASSLVPGTSSYNEQF
>TRBV10-3
AITRQGGIGYT
>TRBV19
ASSQWPSDEQF
>TRBV30
AWGGTALKYEQY
>TRBV5-1
ASSLQTGPPPDTQY
>TRBV28
ASPPPRGPSGDYEQY